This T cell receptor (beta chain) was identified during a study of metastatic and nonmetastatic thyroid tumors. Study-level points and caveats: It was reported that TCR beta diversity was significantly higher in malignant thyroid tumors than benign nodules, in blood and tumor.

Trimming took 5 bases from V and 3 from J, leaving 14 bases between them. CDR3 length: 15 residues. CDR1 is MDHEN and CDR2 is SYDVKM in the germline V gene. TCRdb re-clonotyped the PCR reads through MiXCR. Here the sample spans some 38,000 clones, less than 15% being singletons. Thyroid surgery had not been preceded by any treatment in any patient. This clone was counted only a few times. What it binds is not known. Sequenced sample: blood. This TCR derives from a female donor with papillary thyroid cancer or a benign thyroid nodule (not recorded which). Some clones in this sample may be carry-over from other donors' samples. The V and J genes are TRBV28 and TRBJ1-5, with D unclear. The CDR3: CASSHAGGLNQPQHF. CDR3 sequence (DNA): TGTGCCAGCAGTCACGCCGGCGGGCTCAATCAGCCCCAGCATTTT.